Sequencing of this T cell receptor (beta chain) was carried out in a study of CD4 T cells in relation to SARS-CoV-2 and coronaviruses. CDR1 SNHLY and CDR2 FYNNEI come from the germline V gene. The CDR3 is 17 residues long. V lost 3 bases and J 4 bases, leaving 18 bases between the germline ends. The unexposed donors gave CD4+ T cells in about 2011-2019, prior to COVID-19. Isolation of CD4+ T cells took place after about 9 days in culture. Profiled with immunoSEQ multiplex PCR; TCRdb holds only in-frame clones, not every one. The data show 25,000 to 35,000 clones, with approximately 80% seen just once and about 14% held by the top ten. As regards this clone: The antigen remains undetermined.

The V and J genes are TRBV2 and TRBJ2-2; D might be TRBD1 or TRBD2, each matching 6 bases. Sequencing was performed on CD4+ T cells from PBMCs, cultured in vitro. This receptor was taken from a human donor in good health. The CDR3 coding sequence is TGTGCCAGCAGTGACGTGGGGGGCCTGAGTCGCACCGGGGAGCTGTTTTTT. It yields the protein CASSDVGGLSRTGELFF. The entire variable domain, with the rest obtained from reference TRBV2 and TRBJ2-2, is as follows: EPEVTQTPSHQVTQMGQEVILRCVPISNHLYFYWYRQILGQKVEFLVSFYNNEISEKSEIFDDQFSVERPDGSNFTLKIRSTKLEDSAMYFCASSDVGGLSRTGELFFGEGSRLTVL.